This passage covers 14 T cell receptor beta chains from one sample sequenced in a study of T cells in Graves' hyperthyroidism and ophthalmopathy. Amplification targeted TCR beta CDR3 regions from RNA transcripts. The TCR CDR3 was amplified in a first-round RT-PCR using the HTBI primer set. TCRdb re-analysed the multiplex PCR reads in MiXCR, keeping a single row per CDR3 protein. Of hundreds of thousands of distinct CDR3 sequences in the sample, 14% were seen once. Sequenced sample: blood. These receptors were collected from a woman in her forties or fifties with Graves' ophthalmopathy.

This clonotype was detected ten times or more. This chain uses TRBV15 with TRBJ2-7; D unclear. The CDR3 spans 16 residues. Trimming left V 5 bases short and J 3 bases short, with 20 bases between. Germline CDR1 LNHNV, CDR2 YYDKDF (reference sequence). The CDR3 bases are TGTGCCACCAGCCCATCGGCAGACCTTTCTCTCTACGAGCAGTACTTC. This codes for CATSPSADLSLYEQYF.

This clonotype was seen ten or more times. The chain links TRBV20-1 to TRBJ2-1; 8 bases match TRBD1. Germline V gene data show CDR1 as DFQATT and CDR2 as SNEGSKA (reference sequence). V lost 0 bases, J lost 7 bases, and 8 bases stayed unmatched. The CDR3 spans 15 residues. The CDR3 spells CSARDDRGRGNEQFF. The CDR3 coding sequence is TGCAGTGCTAGAGATGACAGGGGACGCGGTAATGAGCAGTTCTTC.

Turning to this clonotype: The junction and the germline gene differ at one end; a read error may be behind it. The rearrangement uses TRBV28 and TRBJ1-5; D is uncertain. The CDR3 contains 15 residues. Germline CDR1 is MDHEN and CDR2 is SYDVKM. The chain's CDR3 is CASGLSWRSNQPQHF. Written as DNA, the CDR3 is TGTGCCAGCGGTTTATCTTGGCGGAGCAATCAGCCCCAGCATTTT.

This clonotype was counted at least ten times. V is TRBV12-3 or TRBV12-4 and J is TRBJ2-1, with TRBD2 matching 9 bases. Trimming at V came to 8 bases and at J to 5 bases, leaving 10 bases not matched to a gene. This CDR3 is 15 amino acids long. CDR3 loop: CASGYSGRTHNEQFF. The CDR3 DNA sequence: TGTGCCAGCGGATATAGCGGGAGAACCCACAATGAGCAGTTCTTC.

This clonotype was counted ten times or more. The rearrangement links TRBV2 to TRBJ2-2, with D tentatively TRBD1 (6 bases). Trimming pared 3 bases from V and 2 bases from J, leaving 13 bases between. From germline, CDR1 is SNHLY and CDR2 FYNNEI. The length of the CDR3 is 16 residues. The CDR3 here is CASSDSGTPNTGELFF. The CDR3 DNA reads TGTGCCAGCAGTGACTCCGGGACACCAAACACCGGGGAGCTGTTTTTT.

This clonotype was counted many times. The chain is built from TRBV6-2 or TRBV6-3 and TRBJ2-1; 10 nucleotides agree with TRBD2. This CDR3 has 15 amino acids. The germline V gene encodes CDR1 MNHEY and CDR2 SVGEGT. V shed 6 bases, J shed 4 bases, and the junction held 6 bases outside the gene matches. The chain's CDR3 is CASRSTSGTYNEQFF. CDR3 nucleotide sequence: TGTGCCAGCAGATCTACTAGCGGGACTTACAATGAGCAGTTCTTC.

With regard to this clonotype: At one of its ends the junction is not consistent with the germline gene, which may arise from a read error. The chain couples TRBV6-5 to TRBJ1-2; a possible D gene is TRBD1 (6 bases). The CDR3 spans 13 residues. CDR1 and CDR2 (germline): MNHEY, SVGAGI. The DNA of the CDR3 is TGTGCCAGCAGTTACAAGGGGGGGGATGGCTGCACCTTC. Its protein is CASSYKGGDGCTF.

This clonotype was recorded many times. The chain carries TRBV5-1 and TRBJ2-7, with TRBD2 identical over 10 bases. Trimming removed 5 bases from V and 6 bases from J; junction bases left unmatched: 8. In germline, CDR1 is SGHRS, CDR2 YFSETQ. The CDR3 is 14 amino acids. The CDR3 reads CASRSGRAHSEQYF. In nucleotides, the CDR3 is TGCGCCAGCAGGAGCGGGAGGGCCCATAGCGAGCAGTACTTC.

This clonotype was counted at least ten times. This rearrangement joins TRBV2 to TRBJ2-1; 9 bases match TRBD2. J gave up 7 bases and V 10 bases, and 8 bases lay outside the gene matches. CDR1 is SNHLY, CDR2 FYNNEI, per germline. The CDR3 extends over 13 amino acids. The CDR3 coding sequence is TGTGCCACCCTAGCGGGATTACCGAATGAGCAGTTCTTC. It yields the protein CATLAGLPNEQFF.

Only a few counts were recorded for this clonotype. The chain carries TRBV6-1 and TRBJ2-1, with 7 bases fitting TRBD2. The V and J ends lost 4 bases and 3 bases, in that order; junction bases with no gene match: 9. Germline loops: CDR1 MNHNS, CDR2 SASEGT. CDR3 length: 16 residues. The CDR3 reads CASSAVGLSVYNEQFF. The CDR3 DNA reads as TGTGCCAGCAGTGCAGTGGGACTATCGGTCTACAATGAGCAGTTCTTC.

The chain couples TRBV6-1 to TRBJ2-1; TRBD1 or TRBD2 may be the D gene (5 bases each). Deletions cut 6 bases from V and 4 bases from J, with 22 bases between. The CDR3 runs to 17 residues. Germline CDR1 is MNHNS and CDR2 is SASEGT. As DNA, the CDR3 is TGTGCCAGCAGCCCACTAGGGCGAGAGGGGATATACAATGAGCAGTTCTTC. It translates to CASSPLGREGIYNEQFF.

There are a few counts of this clonotype. V gene TRBV6-2 or TRBV6-3 combines with J gene TRBJ1-2, with D unclear. V was shortened by 0 bases and J by 9 bases, with 14 bases between the two germline ends. Germline V gene data show CDR1 as MNHEY and CDR2 as SVGEGT. The CDR3 is made up of 14 amino acids. The chain's CDR3 is CASSYSGQNPSYTF. DNA of the CDR3: TGTGCCAGCAGTTACTCAGGGCAGAACCCCAGCTACACCTTC.

This clonotype came up many times. The rearrangement joins TRBV11-3 to TRBJ2-1; 7 nucleotides align to TRBD2. The ends lost 2 bases at V and 5 bases at J; junction bases unmatched: 6. CDR3 length equals 15 residues. Germline CDR1 is SGHNT and CDR2 is YENEEA. DNA for the CDR3: TGTGCCAGCAGCTTAAAGGCAGCGGGGAACAATGAGCAGTTCTTC. This codes for CASSLKAAGNNEQFF. The entire variable domain, with the rest obtained from reference TRBV11-3 and TRBJ2-1, is as follows: EAGVVQSPRYKIIEKKQPVAFWCNPISGHNTLYWYLQNLGQGPELLIRYENEEAVDDSQLPKDRFSAERLKGVDSTLKIQPAELGDSAVYLCASSLKAAGNNEQFFGPGTRLTVL.

The table lists this clonotype with many counts. This CDR3 is CASSLGESGTSNNEQFF. The CDR3 region has the DNA TGTGCCAGCAGTTTGGGCGAATCCGGGACTAGCAACAATGAGCAGTTCTTC. The V and J genes are TRBV28 and TRBJ2-1, with 9 bases fitting TRBD2. The trim removed 3 bases at V and 5 bases at J, leaving 11 bases unmatched. Germline assignment: CDR1 MDHEN and CDR2 SYDVKM. CDR3 length: 17 amino acids. The full variable domain, in which reference TRBV28 and TRBJ2-1 provide the parts outside the CDR3, is DVKVTQSSRYLVKRTGEKVFLECVQDMDHENMFWYRQDPGLGLRLIYFSYDVKMKEKGDIPEGYSVSREKKERFSLILESASTNQTSMYLCASSLGESGTSNNEQFFGPGTRLTVL.